Listed here are 13 T cell receptor beta chains from one sample, sequenced in a study of T cells in localized non-small cell lung cancer. Produced via immunoSEQ multiplex PCR; TCRdb's table is partial and in-frame only. The repertoire consists of roughly 90,000 clones, with roughly 93% occurring once and the leading ten covering over 3.5%. Here the sequenced sample was PBMCs, taken before any cancer treatment. These receptors were taken from a woman between 40 and 69 years old with stage II squamous cell lung carcinoma.

The chain combines TRBV25-1 with TRBJ2-7, with D perhaps assigned TRBD1 or TRBD2 (5 bases each). CDR3 length: 15 residues. V was shortened by 4 bases and J by 0 bases, with 13 bases between the two germline ends. Germline loops: CDR1 MGHDK, CDR2 SYGVNS. The CDR3 region is CASSGPHGASYEQYF. The CDR3 DNA reads as TGTGCCAGCAGTGGTCCCCACGGGGCCTCCTACGAGCAGTACTTC.

This clone was detected once. This rearrangement joins TRBV19 to TRBJ2-1, with 10 bases that match TRBD2. Germline CDR1 is LNHDA and CDR2 is SQIVND (reference sequence). V gave up 9 bases and J gave up 10 bases; unmatched junction bases: 12. The CDR3 totals 14 residues. CDR3 nucleotides: TGTGCCAGCCAAATGGCCCCTAGCGGGGGAGAGCAGTTCTTC. Translated: CASQMAPSGGEQFF.

The chain recombines TRBV19 with TRBJ1-2; TRBD1 matches at 7 bases. This CDR3 contains 13 residues. The germline CDR1 and CDR2 sequences are LNHDA and SQIVND (reference sequence). V trimming: 4 bases; J trimming: 8 bases; junction bases outside the gene matches: 7. The DNA of the CDR3 is TGTGCCAGTAGTACCACAGGGGTTCGGGGCTACACCTTC. Protein: CASSTTGVRGYTF.

The chain joins TRBV19 to TRBJ1-1, with D possibly matching TRBD1 (5 bases). The CDR3 length is 13 residues. The V gene lost 5 bases and the J gene lost 5 bases, with 12 bases spanning the gap. Germline lookup yields CDR1 LNHDA and CDR2 SQIVND (reference sequence). CDR3 DNA sequence: TGTGCCAGTAGTCCCCGGGGGGTGACTGAAGCTTTCTTT. Translating gives CASSPRGVTEAFF.

Remarks on this clone: At one of its ends the junction is not consistent with the germline gene, which may arise from a read error. The rearrangement joins TRBV27 to TRBJ2-3; no reliable D call. This CDR3 is 13 amino acids long. Germline loops: CDR1 MNHEY, CDR2 SMNVEV (reference sequence). CDR3 sequence (DNA): TGTGCCAGCAGTCCTCTCGACGGTGATACGGAGTATTTT. The encoded protein is CASSPLDGDTEYF.

The genes are TRBV6-1 and TRBJ2-3; TRBD2 aligns across 7 bases. The ends lost 2 bases at V and 1 base at J; junction bases unmatched: 3. Germline V lookup: CDR1 MNHNS, CDR2 SASEGT. The CDR3 has 15 residues. CDR3 DNA: TGTGCCAGCAGTGAACAGCGGGGTGGCACAGATACGCAGTATTTT. This codes for CASSEQRGGTDTQYF.

The V gene is TRBV19, the J gene TRBJ2-3; 8 positions agree with TRBD1. This CDR3 spans 15 amino acids. Trimming cost V 6 bases and J 1 base; bases outside gene matches: 6. Germline-derived CDR1 and CDR2 are LNHDA and SQIVND (reference sequence). CDR3 sequence: CASSRTGRGTDTQYF. The CDR3 nucleotides are TGTGCCAGTAGCCGGACAGGGAGAGGCACAGATACGCAGTATTTT. Complete variable domain (other parts from reference TRBV19 and TRBJ2-3): DGGITQSPKYLFRKEGQNVTLSCEQNLNHDAMYWYRQDPGQGLRLIYYSQIVNDFQKGDIAEGYSVSREKKESFPLTVTSAQKNPTAFYLCASSRTGRGTDTQYFGPGTRLTVL.

The V gene is TRBV6-5, the J gene TRBJ1-1; D is perhaps TRBD1 (5 bases). The germline V and J ends were trimmed by 0 bases and 8 bases, with 16 bases remaining between them. This CDR3 spans 15 amino acids. The V gene's germline CDR1 is MNHEY and CDR2 SVGAGI. The CDR3 spells CASSYSTWGGAEAFF. CDR3 nucleotides: TGTGCCAGCAGTTACTCTACCTGGGGCGGGGCGGAAGCTTTCTTT.

The V and J genes are TRBV28 and TRBJ1-4; 10 bases are shared with TRBD1. From germline, CDR1 is MDHEN and CDR2 SYDVKM. V shed 7 bases, J shed 7 bases, and the junction held 6 bases outside the gene matches. The CDR3 spans 14 residues. Here the CDR3 reads CASTIDRGREKLFF. The DNA for the CDR3 is TGTGCCAGCACCATAGACAGGGGGCGTGAAAAACTGTTTTTT.

In DNA, the CDR3 is TGTGCCAGCAGTTTAACCAGGGGCGCGGAAGGCTACACCTTC. It specifies CASSLTRGAEGYTF. The rearrangement links TRBV6-5 to TRBJ1-2, with a tentative D call TRBD1 (6 bases). V lost 4 bases to trimming and J lost 8 bases, with 17 bases between them. CDR1 and CDR2 (germline): MNHEY, SVGAGI. The CDR3 has 14 residues.

The chain links TRBV11-1 to TRBJ2-6; the D is unclear. The CDR3 contains 16 residues. Trimming stripped 1 base from V and 0 bases from J, with 7 bases between. Germline V gene data show CDR1 as SGHAT and CDR2 as FQDESV (reference sequence). The CDR3 DNA reads as TGTGCCAGCAGCTTAGGGTGGAGCTCTGGGGCCAACGTCCTGACTTTC. It translates to CASSLGWSSGANVLTF. The full variable domain, rest sourced from reference TRBV11-1 and TRBJ2-6, is EAEVAQSPRYKITEKSQAVAFWCDPISGHATLYWYRQILGQGPELLVQFQDESVVDDSQLPKDRFSAERLKGVDSTLKIQPAELGDSAMYLCASSLGWSSGANVLTFGAGSRLTVL.

This rearrangement joins TRBV27 to TRBJ2-5, with a possible D match to TRBD2 (6 bases). The ends were cut back, 5 bases at V and 10 bases at J, with 20 bases in the middle. Germline V gene sequence: CDR1 MNHEY, CDR2 SMNVEV (reference sequence). The CDR3 runs to 14 residues. Here the CDR3 DNA reads TGTGCCAGCAGTCCGGGGGTAGGTCTATGGGACCAGTACTTC. Translating it yields CASSPGVGLWDQYF.

The V gene is TRBV6-1, the J gene TRBJ1-2; D remains unclear. CDR3 length: 10 amino acids. Trimming shortened V by 11 bases and J by 8 bases, and 12 bases separated the two germline ends. In germline, CDR1 is MNHNS, CDR2 SASEGT. The CDR3 here is CACGGLGYTF. CDR3 DNA sequence: TGTGCCTGCGGCGGTTTAGGCTACACCTTC.